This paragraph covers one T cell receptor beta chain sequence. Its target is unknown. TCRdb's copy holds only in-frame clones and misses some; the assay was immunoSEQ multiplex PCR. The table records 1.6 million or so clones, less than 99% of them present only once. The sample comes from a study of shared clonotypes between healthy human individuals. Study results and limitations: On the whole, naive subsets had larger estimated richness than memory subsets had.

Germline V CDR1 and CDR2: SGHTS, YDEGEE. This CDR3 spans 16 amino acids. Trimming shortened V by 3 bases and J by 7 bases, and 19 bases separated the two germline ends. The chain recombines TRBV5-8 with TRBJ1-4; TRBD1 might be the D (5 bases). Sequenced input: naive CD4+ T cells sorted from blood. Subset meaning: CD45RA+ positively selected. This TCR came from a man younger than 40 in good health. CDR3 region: CASSSPIEGRGEKLFF. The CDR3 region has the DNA TGTGCCAGCAGCTCCCCTATCGAGGGGAGGGGTGAAAAACTGTTTTTT.